The 28 T cell receptor beta chains below come from one sample, sequenced in a study of molecular identifiers for immune sequencing clone quantification. TCRdb reanalysed the PCR reads using MiXCR and keeps one entry per CDR3 protein. The table has hundreds of thousands of distinct CDR3 sequences, roughly 23% seen once. Sequencing input: naive CD8+ T cells from blood, with Jurkat cell RNA spiked in. As to subset: FACS-sorted CD8+CD4-CCR7+CD45RA+ naive T cells. The receptors were sampled from a human donor in good health. Some libraries in this study had Jurkat cell RNA spiked in.

For this clonotype: One end of the junction fails to match germline, which may point to a read error. The chain links TRBV20-1 to TRBJ1-1; TRBD1 might be the D (6 bases). Germline CDR1 DFQATT, CDR2 SNEGSKA (reference sequence). This CDR3 has 14 amino acids. The CDR3: CSATRYRATPEALF. For the CDR3, the DNA is TGCAGTGCTACAAGATACAGGGCGACTCCTGAAGCTCTCTTT.

This clonotype was observed many times. The V call is TRBV30, the J call TRBJ1-1; 9 nucleotides match TRBD1. V gave up 1 base and J gave up 5 bases; unmatched junction bases: 8. The CDR3 has 15 amino acids. Germline assignment: CDR1 GTSNPN and CDR2 SVGIG (reference sequence). The CDR3 reads CAWSDIGQGRTEAFF. DNA for the CDR3: TGTGCCTGGAGTGATATTGGACAGGGGAGAACTGAAGCTTTCTTT. The full variable domain, its missing parts supplied by reference TRBV30 and TRBJ1-1, is SQTIHQWPATLVQPVGSPLSLECTVEGTSNPNLYWYRQAAGRGLQLLFYSVGIGQISSEVPQNLSASRPQDRQFILSSKKLLLSDSGFYLCAWSDIGQGRTEAFFGQGTRLTVV.

The table lists this clonotype with many counts. The J gene is TRBJ2-1, the V gene TRBV11-2, with 7 bases that match TRBD2. V lost 4 bases, J lost 3 bases, and 12 bases stayed unmatched. Germline assignment: CDR1 SGHAT and CDR2 FQNNGV. The CDR3 sequence is 17 residues long. The chain's CDR3 is CASSSTPSGWGYNEQFF. CDR3 sequence (DNA): TGTGCCAGCAGCTCAACCCCTAGCGGCTGGGGCTACAATGAGCAGTTCTTC.

Many counts were recorded for this clonotype. The CDR3 DNA sequence: TGTGCCTGGATAGGGCTTGGCACTGAAGCTTTCTTT. Translated, it gives CAWIGLGTEAFF. The rearrangement joins TRBV30 to TRBJ1-1, with unresolved D. Germline values: CDR1 GTSNPN, CDR2 SVGIG (reference sequence). There are 12 residues in the CDR3. Trimming shortened V by 4 bases and J by 4 bases, and 10 bases separated the two germline ends. The variable domain in full, completed from reference TRBV30 and TRBJ1-1, reads SQTIHQWPATLVQPVGSPLSLECTVEGTSNPNLYWYRQAAGRGLQLLFYSVGIGQISSEVPQNLSASRPQDRQFILSSKKLLLSDSGFYLCAWIGLGTEAFFGQGTRLTVV.

This clonotype has more than one count but fewer than ten. CDR3 amino acids: CASSLVDGSGNTIYF. The CDR3 nucleotides are TGTGCCAGCAGCTTGGTCGATGGCTCTGGAAACACCATATATTTT. This chain joins TRBV5-4 and TRBJ1-3; no reliable D call. V lost 0 bases to trimming and J lost 0 bases, with 7 bases between them. The germline gives CDR1 SGHNT, CDR2 YYREEE (reference sequence). This CDR3 is built from 15 residues.

This clonotype has at least ten counts. The V call is TRBV20-1, the J call TRBJ2-5; D unclear. Germline V lookup: CDR1 DFQATT, CDR2 SNEGSKA (reference sequence). Trimming took 4 bases from V and 5 from J, leaving 8 bases between them. CDR3 length equals 11 residues. The CDR3: CSAKIVETQYF. CDR3 coding DNA: TGCAGTGCTAAAATCGTGGAGACCCAGTACTTC.

Remarks on this clonotype: This may stem from a read error, because a much larger clone lies one nucleotide away. The gene calls are TRBV4-3 and TRBJ2-3; D possibly corresponds to TRBD1 (5 bases). The germline V gene has CDR1 LGHNA and CDR2 YSLEER. The ends were cut back, 1 base at V and 6 bases at J, with 17 bases in the middle. The CDR3 consists of 16 residues. CDR3 DNA sequence: TGCGCCAGCAGCCAAGCCGGCAGGGATTATCGGGATACGCAGTATTTT. Amino acids: CASSQAGRDYRDTQYF.

This clonotype was observed at least ten times. The DNA of the CDR3 is TGTGCCTGCCAACTAGCAATCTATGAGCAGTTCTTC. This translates into CACQLAIYEQFF. J is TRBJ2-1 and V is TRBV30, with D possibly TRBD2 on 6 matching bases. Trimming removed 6 bases from V and 8 bases from J, with 14 bases in between. This CDR3 spans 12 amino acids. The germline CDR1 and CDR2 sequences are GTSNPN and SVGIG (reference sequence).

The sample holds a few counts of this clonotype. The chain combines TRBV7-8 with TRBJ2-5; 12 bases map to TRBD2. Germline values: CDR1 SGHVS, CDR2 FQNEAQ. The CDR3 covers 17 residues. After removal of 5 bases from V and 5 bases from J, the junction contained 12 bases not matched to a gene. The CDR3 DNA follows: TGTGCCAGCAGCCCCCCCCCTAGCGGGGGGGGGGGGGAGACCCAGTACTTC. This sequence encodes CASSPPPSGGGGETQYF.

This chain links TRBV30 with TRBJ1-1, with D hard to call. The V and J ends lost 4 bases and 2 bases respectively, with 17 bases between them. CDR3 length: 15 residues. Germline CDR1 is GTSNPN and CDR2 is SVGIG (reference sequence). In DNA, the CDR3 is TGTGCCTGGACACTTCTGTATGCACAAAACACTGAAGCTTTCTTT. Amino acids: CAWTLLYAQNTEAFF.

This clonotype was picked up a small number of times. The chain couples TRBV2 to TRBJ2-7; 12 nucleotides match TRBD2. The CDR3 extends over 15 amino acids. CDR1 SNHLY and CDR2 FYNNEI come from the germline V gene. V was pared by 8 bases and J by 2 bases, with 7 bases of the junction left unmatched. The CDR3 coding sequence is TGTGCCAGCTCGGGTAGGACTAGCGGGACCTACGAGCAGTACTTC. Translated: CASSGRTSGTYEQYF.

This clonotype has at least ten counts. This chain joins TRBV7-2 and TRBJ2-6, with 8 nucleotides matching TRBD1. The CDR3 runs to 17 residues. The germline V gene has CDR1 SGHTA and CDR2 FQGNSA. V dropped 5 bases and J dropped 3; count of bases not matched to a gene: 9. The chain's CDR3 is CASSTPTGEFGANVLTF. The CDR3 coding sequence is TGTGCCAGCAGCACTCCGACAGGGGAGTTTGGGGCCAACGTCCTGACTTTC.

This clonotype was detected many times. The chain is built from TRBV4-1 and TRBJ1-5; no definite D call. The germline gives CDR1 MGHRA, CDR2 YSYEKL. Trimming removed 4 bases at V and 0 bases at J, with 4 bases between. The CDR3 has 13 amino acids. The CDR3 is CASSPSSNQPQHF. CDR3 DNA sequence: TGCGCCAGCAGCCCTTCTAGCAATCAGCCCCAGCATTTT.

The sample holds many counts of this clonotype. The rearrangement joins TRBV2 to TRBJ2-7; no clear D. Germline loops: CDR1 SNHLY, CDR2 FYNNEI. The CDR3 consists of 15 residues. V was pared by 0 bases and J by 5 bases, with 14 bases between. This CDR3 reads CASSEALQIGHEQYF. The CDR3 coding sequence is TGTGCCAGCAGTGAAGCGCTTCAGATAGGGCACGAGCAGTACTTC.

Remarks on this clonotype: Compared with germline, one end of the junction differs, possibly owing to a read error. This chain uses TRBV20-1 with TRBJ2-1; 8 bases line up with TRBD2. Germline-derived CDR1 and CDR2 are DFQATT and SNEGSKA (reference sequence). The CDR3 is made up of 16 amino acids. The CDR3 here is CSAGDIGTSSYNEQFF. For the CDR3, the DNA is TGCAGTGCTGGAGATATCGGGACTAGTTCCTACAATGAGCAGTTCTTC.

Note on this clonotype: The conserved closing phenylalanine or tryptophan is absent in this CDR3, likely reflecting a read error. J is TRBJ1-6 and V is TRBV4-3, with 8 positions matching TRBD1. Germline CDR1 reads LGHNA; CDR2 reads YSLEER. This CDR3 contains 16 residues. J gave up 9 bases and V 0 bases, and 7 bases lay outside the gene matches. CDR3 region: CASSQDSTGVSSPLHL. The DNA for the CDR3 is TGCGCCAGCAGCCAAGATTCGACAGGGGTTAGTTCACCCCTCCACCTT.

A word on this clonotype: At one of its ends the junction is not consistent with the germline gene, which may arise from a read error. The genes are TRBV19 and TRBJ2-3, with 7 bases lining up with TRBD1. Per the germline V gene, CDR1 is LNHDA and CDR2 is SQIVND (reference sequence). This CDR3 comprises 16 residues. The CDR3 DNA sequence: TGTGACAGTAGTAGAGGACAGGACCCTAGCACAGATACGCAGTATTTT. It yields the protein CDSSRGQDPSTDTQYF.

At least ten counts were recorded for this clonotype. Written as DNA, the CDR3 is TGTGCCAGCAGCTATCAACCCGGGGGGGGCGAAGCTTTCTTT. Translating it yields CASSYQPGGGEAFF. This sequence joins TRBV12-3 or TRBV12-4 and TRBJ1-1; a possible D gene is TRBD1 (6 bases). The CDR3 sequence is 14 residues long. Trimming shortened V by 6 bases and J by 8 bases, and 19 bases separated the two germline ends.

To note about this clonotype: With a much larger clone just one base away, this may be a read error. The chain is built from TRBV6-5 and TRBJ2-5, with a tentative D call TRBD1 (6 bases). The CDR3 extends over 13 amino acids. Germline-derived CDR1 and CDR2 are MNHEY and SVGAGI. Trimming left V 7 bases short and J 1 base short, with 10 bases between. CDR3 bases: TGTGCCAGCAACGACAGGTGCCAAGAGACCCAGTACTTC. Amino acid sequence: CASNDRCQETQYF.

This clonotype has only a few counts. The CDR3 spells CASSLTTGEHLYEQYF. The CDR3 bases are TGTGCCAGCAGCTTAACGACAGGTGAACACCTCTACGAGCAGTACTTC. The rearrangement joins TRBV7-9 to TRBJ2-7; possibly TRBD1 for D (6 bases). The CDR3 covers 16 residues. Germline CDR1 SEHNR, CDR2 FQNEAQ (reference sequence). V was pared by 2 bases and J by 3 bases, with 17 bases between. Variable domain in full (rest from reference TRBV7-9 and TRBJ2-7): DTGVSQNPRHKITKRGQNVTFRCDPISEHNRLYWYRQTLGQGPEFLTYFQNEAQLEKSRLLSDRFSAERPKGSFSTLEIQRTEQGDSAMYLCASSLTTGEHLYEQYFGPGTRLTVT.

This clonotype was counted at least ten times. The rearrangement uses TRBV7-9 and TRBJ2-3; TRBD2 agrees at 10 bases. Trimming took 1 base from V and 5 from J; bases not matched to a gene: 3. Germline V lookup: CDR1 SEHNR, CDR2 FQNEAQ (reference sequence). The CDR3 sequence is 15 residues long. CDR3 residues: CASSLVLAGEDTQYF. CDR3 in DNA: TGTGCCAGCAGCTTAGTCCTAGCGGGAGAAGATACGCAGTATTTT.

As concerns this clonotype: Sequence at one end of the junction differs from germline and may be a read error. The rearrangement joins TRBV4-1 to TRBJ1-5; no firm D call. The CDR3 consists of 16 residues. Germline loops: CDR1 MGHRA, CDR2 YSYEKL. CDR3: CAGSQGVSAPNQPQHF. The CDR3 region has the DNA TGCGCCGGCAGCCAAGGAGTATCAGCCCCCAATCAGCCCCAGCATTTT.

The table lists this clonotype with many counts. The J gene is TRBJ2-6, the V gene TRBV7-9; D ambiguous. V gave up 0 bases and J gave up 5 bases, with 11 bases separating them. This CDR3 has 16 amino acids. The germline gives CDR1 SEHNR, CDR2 FQNEAQ (reference sequence). In DNA, the CDR3 is TGTGCCAGCAGCTTAGCGCTAAACGTGCGGGCCAACGTCCTGACTTTC. Its protein product is CASSLALNVRANVLTF.

In this sample, this clonotype turned up a few times. The chain couples TRBV7-9 to TRBJ1-4; 7 bases align to TRBD1. Trimming cost V 4 bases and J 7 bases; bases outside gene matches: 6. The CDR3 contains 14 residues. Germline-derived CDR1 and CDR2 are SEHNR and FQNEAQ (reference sequence). CDR3 region: CASSSTGAGEKLFF. The CDR3 bases are TGTGCCAGCAGCTCCACAGGGGCAGGTGAAAAACTGTTTTTT.

The chain employs TRBV5-5 and TRBJ1-5, with a weak D call TRBD1 (5 bases). Germline V CDR1 and CDR2: SGHKS, YYEKEE (reference sequence). The CDR3 extends over 15 amino acids. Trimming took off 2 bases at V and 6 bases at J, with 15 bases between the two ends. The CDR3 is CASSLRDGPLQPQHF. CDR3 in DNA: TGTGCCAGCAGCTTACGGGACGGCCCTCTTCAGCCCCAGCATTTT.

V gene TRBV13 combines with J gene TRBJ1-3, with D possibly TRBD1 on 6 matching bases. The CDR3 length is 17 residues. V lost 3 bases and J 0 bases, leaving 15 bases between the germline ends. Germline CDR1 reads PRHDT; CDR2 reads FYEKMQ (reference sequence). Here the CDR3 DNA reads TGTGCCAGCAGCTTGGGGGCCAGCCCGACCTCTGGAAACACCATATATTTT. Protein: CASSLGASPTSGNTIYF.

Comments on this clonotype: A much larger clone sits a single nucleotide away, making a read error possible. The rearrangement uses TRBV28 and TRBJ2-2; weak D call: TRBD2 (5 bases). Germline-derived CDR1 and CDR2 are MDHEN and SYDVKM. This CDR3 has 13 residues. In DNA form, the CDR3 reads TGTGCCAGCAGAGTTTCTGCGACCGGGGAGCTGGTTTTT. Its translation is CASRVSATGELVF.

In this sample, this clonotype turned up many times. V gene TRBV5-1 combines with J gene TRBJ2-7; the D gene is possibly TRBD2 (5 bases). There are 15 residues in the CDR3. CDR1 SGHRS and CDR2 YFSETQ come from the germline V gene. Trimming left V 3 bases short and J 3 bases short, with 16 bases between. In DNA form, the CDR3 reads TGCGCCAGCAGCTACCGGGATGGACCCGTCTACGAGCAGTACTTC. Encoded protein: CASSYRDGPVYEQYF.